This T cell receptor beta chain was obtained from a study of CD8 T cell repertoires and HIV-1 epitope variants. Across the whole study: Controls were a CMV, EBV and flu pool, Ebola AY9, and no peptide. An approximately 10-day culture received IL-2, IL-7 and IL-15 on days 3 and 7. Whole-study results and caveats: This assay reports beta chains of antigen-expanded cells, not T cell function.

The V and J ends lost 4 bases and 1 base respectively, with 11 bases between them. CDR3 length equals 15 residues. Germline V gene sequence: CDR1 MGHRA, CDR2 YSYEKL. The table came from immunoSEQ multiplex PCR; TCRdb's copy has only in-frame clones and leaves some out. The repertoire holds around 2,800 clones, approximately 69% seen once, with about 45% in the top ten. Turning to this clone: Antigen unknown.

Source material: cultured CD8+ T cells derived from PBMCs. The chain joins TRBV4-1 to TRBJ2-1; D is possibly TRBD1 (6 bases). The source is a male donor with HIV. The CDR3 spells CASSRSQGSYNEQFF. Written as DNA, the CDR3 is TGCGCCAGCAGCCGCTCTCAGGGGTCCTACAATGAGCAGTTCTTC.